This T cell receptor (beta chain) derives from a study of T cells in Graves' hyperthyroidism and ophthalmopathy. Many counts were recorded for this clonotype. What it binds is unknown. The study, taken as a whole, reports: Expanded thyroid clonotypes (above 0.001) were mostly also found in blood.

Using RNA transcripts as the source, TCR beta CDR3 regions were amplified. When the TCR CDR3 underwent first-round RT-PCR, the HTBI primer set was used. TCRdb re-derived calls from the multiplex PCR reads in MiXCR, one entry per CDR3 protein. The sample lists under 650,000 distinct CDR3 sequences, roughly 15% occurring once. Germline V lookup: CDR1 SGHNT, CDR2 YYREEE (reference sequence). Trimming pared 5 bases from V and 3 bases from J, leaving 14 bases between. This CDR3 contains 14 residues. The receptor's source is a woman in her twenties or thirties with Graves' hyperthyroidism. The specimen sequenced was blood. The chain uses TRBV5-4 and TRBJ2-5; D may be TRBD1 (7 bases). CDR3 amino acids: CASRMARGEETQYF. The CDR3, as DNA: TGTGCCAGCAGAATGGCCAGGGGGGAAGAGACCCAGTACTTC.